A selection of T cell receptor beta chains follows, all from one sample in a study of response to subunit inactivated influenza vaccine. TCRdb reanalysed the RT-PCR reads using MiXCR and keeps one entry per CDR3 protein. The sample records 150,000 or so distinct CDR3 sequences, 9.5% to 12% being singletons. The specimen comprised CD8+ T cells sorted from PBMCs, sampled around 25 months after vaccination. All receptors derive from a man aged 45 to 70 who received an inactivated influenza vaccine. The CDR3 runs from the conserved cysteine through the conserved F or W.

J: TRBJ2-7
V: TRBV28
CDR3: CASSRRGSAGGSEQYF

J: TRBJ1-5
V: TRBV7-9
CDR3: CASSQPPDRDNQPQHF

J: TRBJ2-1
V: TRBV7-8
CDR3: CASSSPRNEQFF

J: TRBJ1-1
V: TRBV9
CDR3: CASSVDPSGFQDRLTEAFF

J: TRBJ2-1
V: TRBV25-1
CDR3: CASSELWGAGYNEQFF

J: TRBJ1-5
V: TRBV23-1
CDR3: CASSHFLIRNQPQHF

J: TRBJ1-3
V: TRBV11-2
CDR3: CASSLNPDPTSGNTIYF

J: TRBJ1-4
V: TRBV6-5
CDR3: CASSYLVTPATNEKLFF

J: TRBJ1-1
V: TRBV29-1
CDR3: CSVEDRLGNTEAFF

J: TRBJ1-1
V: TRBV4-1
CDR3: CASSPPWGNTEAFF

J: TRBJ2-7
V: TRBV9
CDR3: CASSGGGFSYEQYF

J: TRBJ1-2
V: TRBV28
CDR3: CASSLRGQGDGYTF

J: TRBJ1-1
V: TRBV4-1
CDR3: CASSQAGGELEAFF

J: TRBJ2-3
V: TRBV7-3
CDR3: CASSSGLEAADTQYF

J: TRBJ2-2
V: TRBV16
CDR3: CASSQSSTGELFF

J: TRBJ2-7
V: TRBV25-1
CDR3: CASSAPRRYEQYF

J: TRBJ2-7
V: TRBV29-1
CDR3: CSVAILGEQYF

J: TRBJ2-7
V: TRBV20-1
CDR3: CSATDPCPWDF

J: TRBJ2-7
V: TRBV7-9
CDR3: CASSYQTGESEQYF

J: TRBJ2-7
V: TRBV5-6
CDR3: CASTFGTGGEQYF

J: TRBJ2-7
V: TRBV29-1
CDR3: CSVEVRYEQYF

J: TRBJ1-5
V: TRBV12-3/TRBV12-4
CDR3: CASRLTGSNQPQHF

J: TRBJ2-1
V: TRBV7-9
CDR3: CASLGQGYNEQFF

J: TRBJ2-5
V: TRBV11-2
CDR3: CASSSDRGLETQYF

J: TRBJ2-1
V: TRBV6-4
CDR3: CASSEDRSSYNEQFF

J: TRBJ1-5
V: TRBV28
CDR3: CASSKWDSNQPQHF

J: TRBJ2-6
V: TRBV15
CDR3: CATSRSSLSGANVLTF

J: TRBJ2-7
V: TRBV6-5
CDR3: CASSYAPTQVSYEQYF

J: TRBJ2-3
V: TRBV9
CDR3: CASSAYTDTQYF

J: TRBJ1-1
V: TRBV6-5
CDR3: CASSYLGTGITEAFF

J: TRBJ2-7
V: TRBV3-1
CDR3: CASSQVPAGGEQYF

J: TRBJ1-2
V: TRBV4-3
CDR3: CASSHLQGVGENGYTF

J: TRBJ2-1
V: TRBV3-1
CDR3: CASSQALAYEQFF

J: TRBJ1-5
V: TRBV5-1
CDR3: CASSLDGGQPQHF

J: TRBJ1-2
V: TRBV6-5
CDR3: CASSYSGGVHGYTF

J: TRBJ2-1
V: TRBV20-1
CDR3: CSASLTSGRAYNEQFF

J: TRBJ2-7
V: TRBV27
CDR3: CASSLYPSTSGGALEQYF

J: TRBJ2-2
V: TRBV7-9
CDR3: CASSLAVGELFF

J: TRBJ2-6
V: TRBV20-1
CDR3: CSARTPLGQGAMGANVLTF

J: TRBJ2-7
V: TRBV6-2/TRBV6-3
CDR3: CASWGEPSYEQYF

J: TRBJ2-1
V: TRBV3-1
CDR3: CASSQSLSSYNEQFF

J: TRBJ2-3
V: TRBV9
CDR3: CASSVQGAGTDTQYF

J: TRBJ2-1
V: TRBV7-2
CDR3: CASSYGTGNEQFF

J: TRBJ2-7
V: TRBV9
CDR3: CASSPAWLSSYEQYF

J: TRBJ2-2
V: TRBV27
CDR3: CASSLRNTGELFF

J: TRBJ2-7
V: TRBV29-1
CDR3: CSVEGDTLRPYEQYF

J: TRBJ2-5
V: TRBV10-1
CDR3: CASSDRLQGETQYF

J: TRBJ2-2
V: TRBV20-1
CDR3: CSGLIGGELFF

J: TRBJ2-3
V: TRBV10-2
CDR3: CTSSDSPRDTDTQYF

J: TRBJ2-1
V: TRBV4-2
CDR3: CVSSQSIALGGVNEQFF

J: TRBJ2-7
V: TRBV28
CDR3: CASSFPGQSYEQYF

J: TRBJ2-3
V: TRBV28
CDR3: CASSLERATDTQYF